This T cell receptor (beta chain) comes out of a study of regulatory T cells in long-lasting Graves disease. The TCR beta library used iRepertoire HTBI primers with Arm-PCR amplification of CDR3. One entry per CDR3 protein results from TCRdb running MiXCR on the multiplex PCR reads. Of 400,000 or so distinct CDR3 sequences detected, 20% to 30% appear once; the ten largest clones hold approximately 26%. The time point here: persistent/refractory GD, antithyroid drugs over 5 years with positive TRAb. PBMC-derived RNA was used for the TCR library. CDR3 length: 15 residues. V lost 0 bases to trimming and J lost 0 bases, with 9 bases between them. CDR1 is MNHEY, CDR2 SVGEGT, per germline. Study findings and constraints: Persistent disease preferred TRBV28, TRBJ1-2 and TRBJ2-5.

Details on this clonotype: Its antigen is unknown.

This specimen was peripheral blood mononuclear cells (PBMCs), taken when the disease was refractory, from a patient treated with antithyroid drugs. This chain uses TRBV6-2 or TRBV6-3 with TRBJ2-7; possible D gene TRBD2, 5 bases. The sequence derives from a female donor with Graves disease. The CDR3 DNA follows: TGTGCCAGCAGTTACTCGCGGACTGTCTCCTACGAGCAGTACTTC. Its protein is CASSYSRTVSYEQYF.